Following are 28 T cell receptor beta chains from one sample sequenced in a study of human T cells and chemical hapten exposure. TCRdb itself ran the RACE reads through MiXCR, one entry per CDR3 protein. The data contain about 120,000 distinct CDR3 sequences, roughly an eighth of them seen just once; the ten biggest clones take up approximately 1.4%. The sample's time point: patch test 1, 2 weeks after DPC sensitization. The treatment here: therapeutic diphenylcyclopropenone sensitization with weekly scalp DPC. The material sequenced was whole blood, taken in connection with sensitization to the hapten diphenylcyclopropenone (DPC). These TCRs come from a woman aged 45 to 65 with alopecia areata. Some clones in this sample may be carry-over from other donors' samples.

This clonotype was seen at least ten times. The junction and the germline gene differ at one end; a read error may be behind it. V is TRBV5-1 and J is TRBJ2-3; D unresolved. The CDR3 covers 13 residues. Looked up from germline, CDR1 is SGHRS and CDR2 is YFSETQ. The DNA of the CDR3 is TGTGCCAGCAGTCCTGGTGGCACAGATACGCAGTATTTT. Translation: CASSPGGTDTQYF.

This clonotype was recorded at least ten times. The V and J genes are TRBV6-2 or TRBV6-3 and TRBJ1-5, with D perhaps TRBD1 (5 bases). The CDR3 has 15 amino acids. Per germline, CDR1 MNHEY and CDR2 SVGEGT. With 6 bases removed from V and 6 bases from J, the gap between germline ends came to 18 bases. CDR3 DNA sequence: TGTGCCAGCAGCCCCTCCCCAGGGAAGGGTCAGCCCCAGCATTTT. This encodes CASSPSPGKGQPQHF.

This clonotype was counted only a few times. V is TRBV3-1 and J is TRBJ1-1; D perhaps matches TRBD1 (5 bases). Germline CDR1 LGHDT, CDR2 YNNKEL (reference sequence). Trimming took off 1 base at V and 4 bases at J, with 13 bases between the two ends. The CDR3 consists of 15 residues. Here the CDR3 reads CASSQVPGGATEAFF. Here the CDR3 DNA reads TGTGCCAGCAGCCAAGTTCCCGGGGGTGCCACTGAAGCTTTCTTT. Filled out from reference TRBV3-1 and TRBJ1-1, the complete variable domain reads DTAVSQTPKYLVTQMGNDKSIKCEQNLGHDTMYWYKQDSKKFLKIMFSYNNKELIINETVPNRFSPKSPDKAHLNLHINSLELGDSAVYFCASSQVPGGATEAFFGQGTRLTVV.

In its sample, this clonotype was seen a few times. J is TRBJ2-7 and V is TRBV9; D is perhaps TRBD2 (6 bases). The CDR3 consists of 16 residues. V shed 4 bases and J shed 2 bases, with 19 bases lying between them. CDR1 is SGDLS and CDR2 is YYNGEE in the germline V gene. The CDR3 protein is CASSPNVAGPPYEQYF. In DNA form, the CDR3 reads TGTGCCAGCAGCCCCAATGTGGCGGGGCCCCCCTACGAGCAGTACTTC. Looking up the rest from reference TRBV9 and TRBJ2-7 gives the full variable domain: DSGVTQTPKHLITATGQRVTLRCSPRSGDLSVYWYQQSLDQGLQFLIQYYNGEERAKGNILERFSAQQFPDLHSELNLSSLELGDSALYFCASSPNVAGPPYEQYFGPGTRLTVT.

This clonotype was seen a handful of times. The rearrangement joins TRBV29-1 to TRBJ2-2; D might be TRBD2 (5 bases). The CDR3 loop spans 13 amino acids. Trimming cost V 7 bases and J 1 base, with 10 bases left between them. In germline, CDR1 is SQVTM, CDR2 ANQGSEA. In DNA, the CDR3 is TGCAGCGGAGGGCAGGAGAACACCGGGGAGCTGTTTTTT. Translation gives CSGGQENTGELFF.

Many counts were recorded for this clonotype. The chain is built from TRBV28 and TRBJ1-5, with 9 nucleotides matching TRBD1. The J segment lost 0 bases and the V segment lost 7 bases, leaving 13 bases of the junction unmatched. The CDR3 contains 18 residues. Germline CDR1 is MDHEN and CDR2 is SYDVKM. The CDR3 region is CASIPLPGQGSSNQPQHF. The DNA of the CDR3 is TGTGCCAGCATCCCTTTACCGGGACAGGGTAGTAGCAATCAGCCCCAGCATTTT.

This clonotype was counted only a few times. The CDR3 DNA is TGTGCCAGCAGCCTAAATCCCCGGATCAGGCGCACTGAAGCTTTCTTT. Translation gives CASSLNPRIRRTEAFF. The chain links TRBV6-5 to TRBJ1-1; D unresolved. V lost 6 bases to trimming and J lost 4 bases, with 21 bases between them. The CDR3 consists of 16 residues. Germline loops: CDR1 MNHEY, CDR2 SVGAGI.

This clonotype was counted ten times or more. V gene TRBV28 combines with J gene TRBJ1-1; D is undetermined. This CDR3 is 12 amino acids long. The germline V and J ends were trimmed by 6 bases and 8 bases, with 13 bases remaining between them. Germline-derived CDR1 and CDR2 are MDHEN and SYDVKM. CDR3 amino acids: CASSVHSQEAFF. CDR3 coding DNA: TGTGCCAGCAGCGTGCACTCCCAGGAAGCTTTCTTT.

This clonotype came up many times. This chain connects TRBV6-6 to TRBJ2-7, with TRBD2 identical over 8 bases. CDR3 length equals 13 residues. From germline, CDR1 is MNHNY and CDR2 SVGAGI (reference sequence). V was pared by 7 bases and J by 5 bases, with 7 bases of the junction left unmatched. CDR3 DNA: TGTGCCAGCACCCTTCCGGGAGGGGACGAGCAGTACTTC. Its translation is CASTLPGGDEQYF.

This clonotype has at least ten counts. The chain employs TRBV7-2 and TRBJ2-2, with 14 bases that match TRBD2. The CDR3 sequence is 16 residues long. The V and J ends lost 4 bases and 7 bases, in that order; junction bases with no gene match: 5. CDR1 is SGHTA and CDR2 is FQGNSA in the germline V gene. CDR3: CASSSEGLAGVGELFF. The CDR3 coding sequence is TGTGCCAGCAGCTCAGAGGGACTAGCGGGAGTCGGGGAGCTGTTTTTT.

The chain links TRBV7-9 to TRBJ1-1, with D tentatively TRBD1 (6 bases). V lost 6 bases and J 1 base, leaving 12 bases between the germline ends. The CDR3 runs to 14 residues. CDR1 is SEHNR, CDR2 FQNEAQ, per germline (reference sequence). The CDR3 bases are TGTGCCAGCAGGTACAGGGTGGAGAACACTGAAGCTTTCTTT. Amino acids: CASRYRVENTEAFF.

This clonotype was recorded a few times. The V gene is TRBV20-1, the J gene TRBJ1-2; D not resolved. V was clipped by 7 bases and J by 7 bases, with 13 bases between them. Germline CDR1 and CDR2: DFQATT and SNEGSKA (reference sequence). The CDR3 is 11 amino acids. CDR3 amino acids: CSVPGPPGYTF. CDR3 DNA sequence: TGCAGTGTCCCCGGGCCTCCTGGCTACACCTTC.

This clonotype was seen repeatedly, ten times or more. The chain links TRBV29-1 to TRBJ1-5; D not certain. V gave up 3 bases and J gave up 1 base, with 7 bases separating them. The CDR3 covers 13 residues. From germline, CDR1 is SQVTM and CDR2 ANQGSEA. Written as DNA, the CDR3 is TGCAGCGTTGACTTGGGGAGCAATCAGCCCCAGCATTTT. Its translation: CSVDLGSNQPQHF.

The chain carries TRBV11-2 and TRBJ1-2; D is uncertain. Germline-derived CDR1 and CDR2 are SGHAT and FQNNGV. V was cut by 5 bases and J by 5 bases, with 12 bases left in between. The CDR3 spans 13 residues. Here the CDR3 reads CASSRDEQYGYTF. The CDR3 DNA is TGTGCCAGCAGCCGAGACGAACAATATGGCTACACCTTC.

As DNA, the CDR3 is TGTGCCAGCAGCCCGGGACTAGCGGGAGTAGCAGATACGCAGTATTTT. It encodes CASSPGLAGVADTQYF. This rearrangement joins TRBV11-2 to TRBJ2-3, with 14 bases identical to TRBD2. Trimming at V came to 5 bases and at J to 4 bases, leaving 5 bases not matched to a gene. Germline V lookup: CDR1 SGHAT, CDR2 FQNNGV. CDR3 length: 16 residues.

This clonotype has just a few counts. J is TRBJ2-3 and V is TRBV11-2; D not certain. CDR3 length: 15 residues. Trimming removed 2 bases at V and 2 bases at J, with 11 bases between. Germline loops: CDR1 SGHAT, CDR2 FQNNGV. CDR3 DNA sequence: TGTGCCAGCAGCTTATCCTACAGAGACACAGATACGCAGTATTTT. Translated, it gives CASSLSYRDTDTQYF.

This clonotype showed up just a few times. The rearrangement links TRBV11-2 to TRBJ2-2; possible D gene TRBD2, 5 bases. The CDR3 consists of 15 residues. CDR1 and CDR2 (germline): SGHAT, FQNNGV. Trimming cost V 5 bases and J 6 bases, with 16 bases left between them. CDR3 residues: CASSPGGLFSGELFF. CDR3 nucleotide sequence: TGTGCCAGCAGCCCGGGCGGACTCTTCTCCGGGGAGCTGTTTTTT.

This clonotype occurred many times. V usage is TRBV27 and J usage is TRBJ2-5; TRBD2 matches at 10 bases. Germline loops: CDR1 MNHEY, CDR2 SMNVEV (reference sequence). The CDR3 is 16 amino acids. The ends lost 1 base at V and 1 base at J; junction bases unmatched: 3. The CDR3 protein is CASSLLPSGSQETQYF. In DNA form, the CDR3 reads TGTGCCAGCAGTTTATTGCCTAGCGGGAGCCAAGAGACCCAGTACTTC.

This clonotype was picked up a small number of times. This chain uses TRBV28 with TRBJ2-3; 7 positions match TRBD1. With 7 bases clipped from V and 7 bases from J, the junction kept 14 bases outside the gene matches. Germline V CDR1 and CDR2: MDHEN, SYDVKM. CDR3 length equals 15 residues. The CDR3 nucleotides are TGTGCCAGCATCCCGCCCGACAGGGTTCGAAATACGCAGTATTTT. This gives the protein CASIPPDRVRNTQYF.

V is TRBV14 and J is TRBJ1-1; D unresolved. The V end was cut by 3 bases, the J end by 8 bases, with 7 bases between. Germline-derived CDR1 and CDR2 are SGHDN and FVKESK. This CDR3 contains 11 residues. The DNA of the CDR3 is TGTGCCAGCAGCCAGAGATCCGAAGCTTTCTTT. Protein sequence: CASSQRSEAFF.

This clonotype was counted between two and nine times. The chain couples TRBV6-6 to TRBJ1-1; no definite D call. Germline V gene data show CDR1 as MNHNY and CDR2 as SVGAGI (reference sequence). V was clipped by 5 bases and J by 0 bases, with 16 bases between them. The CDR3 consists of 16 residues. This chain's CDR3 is CASSETAAGLNTEAFF. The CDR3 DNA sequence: TGTGCCAGCAGTGAAACCGCGGCGGGCCTGAACACTGAAGCTTTCTTT.

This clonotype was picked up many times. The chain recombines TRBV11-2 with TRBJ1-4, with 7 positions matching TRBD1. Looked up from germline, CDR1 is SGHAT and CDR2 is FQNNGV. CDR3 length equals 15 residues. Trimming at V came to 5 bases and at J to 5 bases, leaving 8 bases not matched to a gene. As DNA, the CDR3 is TGTGCCAGCAGCCCGCCGAGGGGGCGGAATGAAAAACTGTTTTTT. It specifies CASSPPRGRNEKLFF.

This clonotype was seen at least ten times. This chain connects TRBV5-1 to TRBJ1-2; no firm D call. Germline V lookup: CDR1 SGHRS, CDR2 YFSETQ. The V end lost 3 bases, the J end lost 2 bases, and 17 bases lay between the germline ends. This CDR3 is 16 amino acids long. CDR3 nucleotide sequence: TGCGCCAGCAGCTGGGAACTTTCATCCGAAAACTATGGCTACACCTTC. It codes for CASSWELSSENYGYTF.

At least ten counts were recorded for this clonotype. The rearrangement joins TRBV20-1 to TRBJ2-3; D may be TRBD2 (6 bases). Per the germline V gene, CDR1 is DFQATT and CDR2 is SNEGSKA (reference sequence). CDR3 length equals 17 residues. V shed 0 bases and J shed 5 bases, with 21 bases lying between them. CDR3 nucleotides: TGCAGTGCTAGAGATTACGTCGCGAGACTAGTGATAGATACGCAGTATTTT. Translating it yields CSARDYVARLVIDTQYF.

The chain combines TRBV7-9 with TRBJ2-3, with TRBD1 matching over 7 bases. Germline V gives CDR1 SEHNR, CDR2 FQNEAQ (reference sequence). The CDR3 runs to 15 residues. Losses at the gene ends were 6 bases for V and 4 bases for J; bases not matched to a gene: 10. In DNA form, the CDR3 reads TGTGCCAGCAGAACCGACAGGGCAAGTGCAGATACGCAGTATTTT. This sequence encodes CASRTDRASADTQYF.

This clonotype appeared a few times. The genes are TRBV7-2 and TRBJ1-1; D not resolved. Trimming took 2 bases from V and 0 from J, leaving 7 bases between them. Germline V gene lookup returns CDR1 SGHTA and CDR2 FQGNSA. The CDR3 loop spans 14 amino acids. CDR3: CASSLNTMNTEAFF. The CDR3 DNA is TGTGCCAGCAGCTTAAACACTATGAACACTGAAGCTTTCTTT.

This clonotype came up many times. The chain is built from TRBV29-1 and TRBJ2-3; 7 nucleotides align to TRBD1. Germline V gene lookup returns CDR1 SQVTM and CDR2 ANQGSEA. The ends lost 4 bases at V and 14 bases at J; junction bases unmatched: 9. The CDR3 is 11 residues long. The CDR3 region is CSVVRDSKPYF. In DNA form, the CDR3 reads TGCAGCGTTGTTCGGGACAGTAAACCGTATTTT.

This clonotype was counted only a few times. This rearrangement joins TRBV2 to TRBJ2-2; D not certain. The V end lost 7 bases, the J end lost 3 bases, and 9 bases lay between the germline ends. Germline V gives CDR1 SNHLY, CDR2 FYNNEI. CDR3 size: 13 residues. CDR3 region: CASTGPYTGELFF. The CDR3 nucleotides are TGTGCCAGCACCGGACCCTACACCGGGGAGCTGTTTTTT. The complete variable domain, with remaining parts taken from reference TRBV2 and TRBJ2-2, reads EPEVTQTPSHQVTQMGQEVILRCVPISNHLYFYWYRQILGQKVEFLVSFYNNEISEKSEIFDDQFSVERPDGSNFTLKIRSTKLEDSAMYFCASTGPYTGELFFGEGSRLTVL.